This entry lists 31 T cell receptor beta chains sequenced from one sample in a study of cytomegalovirus exposure and HLA in healthy donors. Sequenced by immunoSEQ multiplex PCR; TCRdb stores in-frame clones only, minus some. This sample carries 200,000 to 250,000 clones, around nine tenths of them seen once, and the ten largest clones take about 2.5%. Sequenced: PBMCs. The receptors were gathered from a man aged 18 to 29 in good health and CMV-seronegative.

J is TRBJ1-2 and V is TRBV4-1, with D possibly matching TRBD1 (6 bases). V lost 1 base, J lost 14 bases, and 20 bases lay in between. CDR1 and CDR2 (germline): MGHRA, YSYEKL. This CDR3 contains 14 residues. CDR3 sequence: CASSQGSSGQGCTF. CDR3 sequence (DNA): TGCGCCAGCAGCCAAGGATCATCAGGGCAGGGGTGTACCTTC.

J is TRBJ1-5 and V is TRBV4-1; a weak D match, TRBD1 (5 bases). The CDR3 is 15 residues long. Germline CDR1 MGHRA, CDR2 YSYEKL. V lost 1 base and J lost 6, with 13 bases in between. The CDR3 DNA reads TGCGCCAGCAGCCAAGGGGGGGTTTTTCCTCAGCCCCAGCATTTT. Its translation: CASSQGGVFPQPQHF.

This clone was counted once. CDR3 amino acids: CASSMLGEKLFF. For the CDR3, the DNA is TGTGCCAGTAGTATGTTGGGCGAAAAACTGTTTTTT. The chain is built from TRBV19 and TRBJ1-4; D unresolved. Deletions cut 3 bases from V and 8 bases from J, with 7 bases between. CDR3 size: 12 residues. Germline CDR1 LNHDA, CDR2 SQIVND (reference sequence).

The chain couples TRBV2 to TRBJ1-1; possible D gene TRBD1, 5 bases. Per germline, CDR1 SNHLY and CDR2 FYNNEI. Trimming shortened V by 8 bases and J by 4 bases, and 14 bases separated the two germline ends. The CDR3 runs to 13 residues. The CDR3 bases are TGTGCCAGCGCCCGGGGGGTGGGCACTGAAGCTTTCTTT. It translates to CASARGVGTEAFF.

V gene TRBV18 combines with J gene TRBJ2-1, with 10 bases lining up with TRBD1. Germline V CDR1 and CDR2: KGHSH, LQKENI. The CDR3 has 16 residues. The junction had 4 bases not matched to a gene; V was cut back by 1 base and J by 4 bases. CDR3 residues: CASSPLEGQGYNEQFF. The CDR3 DNA sequence: TGTGCCAGCTCACCACTTGAGGGACAGGGGTACAATGAGCAGTTCTTC.

The J gene is TRBJ2-1, the V gene TRBV7-9; D gene uncertain. The germline V and J ends were trimmed by 7 bases and 4 bases, with 11 bases remaining between them. The CDR3 totals 13 residues. The germline gives CDR1 SEHNR, CDR2 FQNEAQ (reference sequence). As DNA, the CDR3 is TGTGCCAGCAATTATGCGGAATACAATGAGCAGTTCTTC. It specifies CASNYAEYNEQFF.

The gene calls are TRBV19 and TRBJ1-1; the D is unclear. V was shortened by 1 base and J by 4 bases, with 10 bases between the two germline ends. CDR3 length equals 14 residues. Germline V lookup: CDR1 LNHDA, CDR2 SQIVND (reference sequence). The CDR3 bases are TGTGCCAGTAGTATAGGAGTCCGGTTCACTGAAGCTTTCTTT. It translates to CASSIGVRFTEAFF.

V is TRBV4-1 and J is TRBJ1-2; 8 nucleotides agree with TRBD1. Germline-derived CDR1 and CDR2 are MGHRA and YSYEKL. The CDR3 is 15 amino acids. After removal of 1 base from V and 8 bases from J, the junction contained 9 bases not matched to a gene. This CDR3 reads CASSQGDRGALGYTF. The CDR3 coding sequence is TGCGCCAGCAGCCAAGGCGACAGGGGAGCGTTGGGCTACACCTTC.

The genes are TRBV6-5 and TRBJ2-7; the D gene is possibly TRBD1 (5 bases). CDR3 length: 11 amino acids. Germline CDR1 reads MNHEY; CDR2 reads SVGAGI. Trimming took off 7 bases at V and 7 bases at J, with 11 bases between the two ends. The CDR3 nucleotides are TGTGCCAGCACCGAAAGGGGTGAGCAGTACTTC. It codes for CASTERGEQYF.

The chain joins TRBV5-4 to TRBJ1-2; D is undetermined. The V end lost 4 bases, the J end lost 0 bases, and 10 bases lay between the germline ends. Germline V gene sequence: CDR1 SGHNT, CDR2 YYREEE (reference sequence). The CDR3 runs to 14 residues. CDR3 amino acids: CASSAPPTNYGYTF. As DNA, the CDR3 is TGTGCCAGCAGCGCTCCTCCTACTAACTATGGCTACACCTTC.

This rearrangement joins TRBV6-5 to TRBJ1-2, with TRBD1 matching over 8 bases. The J segment lost 4 bases and the V segment lost 6 bases, leaving 10 bases of the junction unmatched. Germline loops: CDR1 MNHEY, CDR2 SVGAGI. The CDR3 is 15 residues long. The CDR3 nucleotides read TGTGCCAGCAGGTCGGGACAGGACGACGGCTATGGCTACACCTTC. It is translated as CASRSGQDDGYGYTF.

The chain links TRBV15 to TRBJ2-7, with D perhaps TRBD2 (5 bases). CDR3 size: 13 residues. Germline CDR1 reads LNHNV; CDR2 reads YYDKDF (reference sequence). V gave up 1 base and J gave up 5 bases, with 9 bases separating them. The CDR3 reads CATSRVFGDEQYF. CDR3 nucleotide sequence: TGTGCCACCAGCAGAGTTTTCGGGGACGAGCAGTACTTC.

V gene TRBV5-1 combines with J gene TRBJ2-1; D gene uncertain. CDR3 length equals 14 residues. The ends were cut back, 1 base at V and 6 bases at J, with 11 bases in the middle. Germline CDR1 is SGHRS and CDR2 is YFSETQ. The CDR3 nucleotides are TGCGCCAGCAGCTTGTTTGGTCCGGGCAATGAGCAGTTCTTC. It specifies CASSLFGPGNEQFF.

This clone was seen a handful of times. The chain recombines TRBV7-9 with TRBJ1-3, with D unresolved. Looked up from germline, CDR1 is SEHNR and CDR2 is FQNEAQ (reference sequence). The V and J ends lost 1 base and 5 bases respectively, with 12 bases between them. The CDR3 loop spans 15 amino acids. In DNA form, the CDR3 reads TGTGCCAGCAGCTTAGGAGAGGCAGTCCGAAACACCATATATTTT. Protein: CASSLGEAVRNTIYF.

The rearrangement links TRBV29-1 to TRBJ1-1, with 8 bases fitting TRBD1. This CDR3 spans 13 amino acids. V lost 5 bases to trimming and J lost 3 bases; unmatched junction nucleotides: 5. Germline V CDR1 and CDR2: SQVTM, ANQGSEA. This chain's CDR3 is CSVTYRGDTEAFF. In DNA form, the CDR3 reads TGCAGCGTTACCTACAGGGGGGACACTGAAGCTTTCTTT.

V is TRBV7-6 and J is TRBJ2-1; D perhaps matches TRBD2 (6 bases). The CDR3 has 13 amino acids. In germline, CDR1 is SGHVS, CDR2 FNYEAQ. Trimming shortened V by 1 base and J by 6 bases, and 7 bases separated the two germline ends. In DNA, the CDR3 is TGTGCCAGCAGCTTAGGGGGACTCAATGAGCAGTTCTTC. Its protein is CASSLGGLNEQFF.

The chain has TRBV4-1 and TRBJ2-1; TRBD1 matches at 11 bases. Trimming took 4 bases from V and 7 from J; bases not matched to a gene: 6. There are 15 residues in the CDR3. CDR1 MGHRA and CDR2 YSYEKL come from the germline V gene. The CDR3 DNA is TGCGCCAGCAGCCCTCGGGACAGGGGGTTAAATGAGCAGTTCTTC. The encoded protein is CASSPRDRGLNEQFF.

The V call is TRBV28, the J call TRBJ1-5, with D unresolved. Germline CDR1 and CDR2: MDHEN and SYDVKM. The V end lost 1 base, the J end lost 0 bases, and 19 bases lay between the germline ends. This CDR3 has 19 amino acids. The CDR3 coding sequence is TGTGCCAGCAGTTTATTGGTTCTGAGAGGCACCTATAGCAATCAGCCCCAGCATTTT. Amino acid sequence: CASSLLVLRGTYSNQPQHF.

The chain carries TRBV5-1 and TRBJ2-7; TRBD2 might be the D (5 bases). The CDR3 is 15 residues long. Trimming left V 0 bases short and J 5 bases short, with 15 bases between. CDR1 is SGHRS and CDR2 is YFSETQ in the germline V gene. CDR3 protein: CASSLALAVGDEQYF. CDR3 bases: TGCGCCAGCAGCTTGGCCCTGGCAGTGGGAGACGAGCAGTACTTC.

The V call is TRBV27, the J call TRBJ2-7; 9 bases match TRBD1. The CDR3 contains 14 residues. The V segment lost 2 bases and the J segment 3 bases; nucleotides outside the gene matches: 2. Germline lookup yields CDR1 MNHEY and CDR2 SMNVEV (reference sequence). The CDR3 here is CASSLKGQGYEQYF. The CDR3 region has the DNA TGTGCCAGCAGTTTAAAGGGACAGGGCTACGAGCAGTACTTC.

V and J are TRBV18 and TRBJ2-7; maybe TRBD1 (5 bases). This CDR3 has 13 amino acids. The V end was cut by 6 bases, the J end by 2 bases, with 11 bases between. Per the germline V gene, CDR1 is KGHSH and CDR2 is LQKENI. CDR3 in DNA: TGTGCCAGCTCGAGCAGACAGACCTACGAGCAGTACTTC. Protein product: CASSSRQTYEQYF.

V is TRBV5-1 and J is TRBJ1-2; no definite D call. CDR3 length: 13 amino acids. CDR1 is SGHRS and CDR2 is YFSETQ in the germline V gene. V was trimmed by 1 base and J by 3 bases, leaving 7 bases between them. The CDR3 region has the DNA TGCGCCAGCAGCTTGCTGTTAGACTATGGCTACACCTTC. Amino acids: CASSLLLDYGYTF.

This sequence joins TRBV5-1 and TRBJ2-2; D ambiguous. In germline, CDR1 is SGHRS, CDR2 YFSETQ. V lost 1 base and J lost 8, with 12 bases in between. There are 14 residues in the CDR3. The CDR3 coding sequence is TGCGCCAGCAGCTTGCCAGGAATAGTGGGGGAGCTGTTTTTT. Protein product: CASSLPGIVGELFF. Combining the CDR3 with reference TRBV5-1 and TRBJ2-2 gives the whole variable domain KAGVTQTPRYLIKTRGQQVTLSCSPISGHRSVSWYQQTPGQGLQFLFEYFSETQRNKGNFPGRFSGRQFSNSRSEMNVSTLELGDSALYLCASSLPGIVGELFFGEGSRLTVL.

This sequence joins TRBV6-5 and TRBJ1-2; TRBD1 aligns across 9 bases. The germline CDR1 and CDR2 sequences are MNHEY and SVGAGI. The CDR3 runs to 13 residues. V was clipped by 2 bases and J by 8 bases; unmatched bases: 3. CDR3: CASSYMTGGGYTF. In nucleotides, the CDR3 is TGTGCCAGCAGTTACATGACAGGGGGAGGCTACACCTTC.

The chain carries TRBV5-1 and TRBJ1-2, with D unresolved. This CDR3 spans 14 amino acids. With 0 bases removed from V and 0 bases from J, the gap between germline ends came to 6 bases. Looked up from germline, CDR1 is SGHRS and CDR2 is YFSETQ. CDR3 sequence (DNA): TGCGCCAGCAGCTTGGCAGTTGCTAACTATGGCTACACCTTC. It specifies CASSLAVANYGYTF.

V gene TRBV5-5 combines with J gene TRBJ1-2; D unclear. Trimming shortened V by 2 bases and J by 4 bases, and 15 bases separated the two germline ends. The CDR3 contains 15 residues. Per the germline V gene, CDR1 is SGHKS and CDR2 is YYEKEE (reference sequence). The CDR3 region has the DNA TGTGCCAGCAGCTTCCCCAGAGCGGCTACCTATGGCTACACCTTC. It yields the protein CASSFPRAATYGYTF. The full variable domain, its missing parts supplied by reference TRBV5-5 and TRBJ1-2, is DAGVTQSPTHLIKTRGQQVTLRCSPISGHKSVSWYQQVLGQGPQFIFQYYEKEERGRGNFPDRFSARQFPNYSSELNVNALLLGDSALYLCASSFPRAATYGYTFGSGTRLTVV.

This clone appeared many times. J is TRBJ1-2 and V is TRBV2; weak D call: TRBD1 (5 bases). The V end was cut by 1 base, the J end by 4 bases, with 10 bases between. Germline V CDR1 and CDR2: SNHLY, FYNNEI. This CDR3 has 14 residues. The CDR3 spells CASSEEQVFYGYTF. CDR3 bases: TGTGCCAGCAGTGAAGAACAGGTCTTCTATGGCTACACCTTC. Complete variable domain (other parts from reference TRBV2 and TRBJ1-2): EPEVTQTPSHQVTQMGQEVILRCVPISNHLYFYWYRQILGQKVEFLVSFYNNEISEKSEIFDDQFSVERPDGSNFTLKIRSTKLEDSAMYFCASSEEQVFYGYTFGSGTRLTVV.

V gene TRBV28 combines with J gene TRBJ2-3, with 11 positions matching TRBD2. Germline loops: CDR1 MDHEN, CDR2 SYDVKM. The CDR3 is 14 residues long. V gave up 10 bases and J gave up 6 bases; unmatched junction bases: 9. The chain's CDR3 is CATSTSGTGDTQYF. The DNA for the CDR3 is TGTGCCACTTCGACTAGCGGGACAGGGGATACGCAGTATTTT.

This rearrangement joins TRBV4-3 to TRBJ2-7, with 10 nucleotides matching TRBD1. The junction had 9 bases not matched to a gene; V was cut back by 0 bases and J by 4 bases. The CDR3 has 17 amino acids. From germline, CDR1 is LGHNA and CDR2 YSLEER. Here the CDR3 reads CASSQEGGGQGVYEQYF. CDR3 coding DNA: TGCGCCAGCAGCCAAGAGGGAGGCGGACAGGGGGTTTACGAGCAGTACTTC.

The J gene is TRBJ2-7, the V gene TRBV10-2, with 9 bases identical to TRBD1. V lost 6 bases and J lost 6; bases outside the gene matches: 9. Germline CDR1 and CDR2: WSHSY and SAAADI. CDR3 length: 14 amino acids. This CDR3 is CASREQGASGEQYF. In nucleotides, the CDR3 is TGCGCCAGCAGGGAACAGGGGGCGTCGGGCGAGCAGTACTTC.

The rearrangement uses TRBV10-3 and TRBJ2-5; the match to TRBD1 covers 8 bases. The length of the CDR3 is 13 residues. Per germline, CDR1 ENHRY and CDR2 SYGVKD. Losses at the gene ends were 10 bases for V and 4 bases for J; bases not matched to a gene: 8. CDR3 nucleotide sequence: TGTGCCACTTGGACAGGGCGGGTAGAGACCCAGTACTTC. This codes for CATWTGRVETQYF.